The 28 T cell receptor beta chains below were found in one sample sequenced in a study of cytomegalovirus exposure and HLA in healthy donors. Sequenced by immunoSEQ multiplex PCR; TCRdb stores in-frame clones only, minus some. The sample carries 100,000 or so clones, 86% recorded once. Sequencing input: PBMCs. Source of these receptors: a woman aged 18-35 years in good health and CMV-seropositive.

The gene calls are TRBV18 and TRBJ1-4; 7 bases line up with TRBD1. The CDR3 is 14 residues long. Per the germline V gene, CDR1 is KGHSH and CDR2 is LQKENI. The junction had 3 bases not matched to a gene; V was cut back by 3 bases and J by 5 bases. CDR3 region: CASSPTGPNEKLFF. CDR3 DNA sequence: TGTGCCAGCTCACCGACAGGGCCGAATGAAAAACTGTTTTTT.

The CDR3 sequence: CASSLSSGSSYEQYF. CDR3 DNA sequence: TGTGCCAGCAGTTTATCTAGCGGGAGCTCCTACGAGCAGTACTTC. The chain has TRBV27 and TRBJ2-7; 9 bases line up with TRBD2. Per the germline V gene, CDR1 is MNHEY and CDR2 is SMNVEV (reference sequence). This CDR3 region has 15 residues. Trimming cost V 0 bases and J 0 bases; bases outside gene matches: 0.

The chain employs TRBV7-8 and TRBJ2-7; D might be TRBD1 (6 bases). Trimming removed 4 bases at V and 2 bases at J, with 24 bases between. Germline values: CDR1 SGHVS, CDR2 FQNEAQ. The CDR3 loop spans 18 amino acids. In DNA form, the CDR3 reads TGTGCCAGCAGCTCCTACTACAGGGAAAGTCACCTGACCTACGAGCAGTACTTC. It encodes CASSSYYRESHLTYEQYF.

The chain links TRBV28 to TRBJ1-5; D uncertain. The CDR3 runs to 11 residues. CDR1 and CDR2 (germline): MDHEN, SYDVKM. The V end lost 5 bases, the J end lost 5 bases, and 4 bases lay between the germline ends. The CDR3 DNA sequence: TGTGCCAGCAGTGACTATCAGCCCCAGCATTTT. Its protein product is CASSDYQPQHF. The full variable domain, in which reference TRBV28 and TRBJ1-5 provide the parts outside the CDR3, is DVKVTQSSRYLVKRTGEKVFLECVQDMDHENMFWYRQDPGLGLRLIYFSYDVKMKEKGDIPEGYSVSREKKERFSLILESASTNQTSMYLCASSDYQPQHFGDGTRLSIL.

V gene TRBV11-3 combines with J gene TRBJ2-5; D is undetermined. There are 13 residues in the CDR3. CDR1 is SGHNT and CDR2 is YENEEA in the germline V gene. The germline V and J ends were trimmed by 6 bases and 5 bases, with 13 bases remaining between them. The CDR3 DNA reads TGTGCCAGCAGGGGTCCGGCCGGGGAGACCCAGTACTTC. Translated, it gives CASRGPAGETQYF.

The rearrangement uses TRBV11-3 and TRBJ1-2; D unresolved. The germline V and J ends were trimmed by 5 bases and 7 bases, with 14 bases remaining between them. Germline V gene sequence: CDR1 SGHNT, CDR2 YENEEA. The CDR3 has 13 amino acids. CDR3 in DNA: TGTGCCAGCAGCCCTACCCGGGGTAGTGGCTACACCTTC. This translates into CASSPTRGSGYTF. The whole variable domain, remainder taken from reference TRBV11-3 and TRBJ1-2, is EAGVVQSPRYKIIEKKQPVAFWCNPISGHNTLYWYLQNLGQGPELLIRYENEEAVDDSQLPKDRFSAERLKGVDSTLKIQPAELGDSAVYLCASSPTRGSGYTFGSGTRLTVV.

The chain carries TRBV5-1 and TRBJ1-1, with 8 bases that match TRBD1. The ends lost 3 bases at V and 3 bases at J; junction bases unmatched: 31. CDR3 length: 23 residues. Germline loops: CDR1 SGHRS, CDR2 YFSETQ. CDR3 sequence reads: CASSSGINGQGFVRGSADTEAFF. The CDR3 DNA reads TGCGCCAGCAGCTCGGGAATTAATGGACAGGGTTTTGTGAGGGGATCGGCGGACACTGAAGCTTTCTTT. The complete variable domain, with remaining parts taken from reference TRBV5-1 and TRBJ1-1, reads KAGVTQTPRYLIKTRGQQVTLSCSPISGHRSVSWYQQTPGQGLQFLFEYFSETQRNKGNFPGRFSGRQFSNSRSEMNVSTLELGDSALYLCASSSGINGQGFVRGSADTEAFFGQGTRLTVV.

J is TRBJ1-1 and V is TRBV28, with D perhaps TRBD1 (6 bases). The CDR3 extends over 12 amino acids. Trimming cost V 5 bases and J 6 bases, with 10 bases left between them. From germline, CDR1 is MDHEN and CDR2 SYDVKM. The CDR3, as DNA: TGTGCCAGCAGTCCCCGGACAGCTGAAGCTTTCTTT. Translated: CASSPRTAEAFF.

The chain couples TRBV19 to TRBJ1-2; a weak D match, TRBD1 (6 bases). CDR3 length: 15 amino acids. Trimming cost V 1 base and J 4 bases, with 13 bases left between them. Germline values: CDR1 LNHDA, CDR2 SQIVND (reference sequence). CDR3 in amino acids: CASSIGRDIAYGYTF. The CDR3 DNA is TGTGCCAGTAGTATAGGCCGGGACATCGCCTATGGCTACACCTTC. Combining the CDR3 with reference TRBV19 and TRBJ1-2 gives the whole variable domain DGGITQSPKYLFRKEGQNVTLSCEQNLNHDAMYWYRQDPGQGLRLIYYSQIVNDFQKGDIAEGYSVSREKKESFPLTVTSAQKNPTAFYLCASSIGRDIAYGYTFGSGTRLTVV.

The J gene is TRBJ2-2, the V gene TRBV7-3; D might be TRBD1 (5 bases). Germline V CDR1 and CDR2: SGHTA, FQGTGA. V was cut by 2 bases and J by 10 bases, with 11 bases left in between. This CDR3 spans 13 amino acids. The CDR3 here is CASSLHKGSELFF. In nucleotides, the CDR3 is TGTGCCAGCAGCTTACATAAGGGGTCGGAGCTGTTTTTT.

The V and J genes are TRBV5-1 and TRBJ1-1, with 9 bases aligning to TRBD1. This CDR3 region has 15 residues. V lost 5 bases, J lost 5 bases, and 10 bases stayed unmatched. Germline V gene data show CDR1 as SGHRS and CDR2 as YFSETQ. CDR3 DNA sequence: TGCGCCAGCAGTTACGGACAGGGGCAGGGGACTGAAGCTTTCTTT. Amino acids: CASSYGQGQGTEAFF.

The genes are TRBV6-1 and TRBJ1-2; TRBD1 matches at 8 bases. Germline assignment: CDR1 MNHNS and CDR2 SASEGT. Trimming at V came to 4 bases and at J to 5 bases, leaving 3 bases not matched to a gene. CDR3 length: 13 residues. The CDR3 DNA follows: TGTGCCAGCAGTGCAGGGGGCGCTTATGGCTACACCTTC. It specifies CASSAGGAYGYTF.

This chain joins TRBV30 and TRBJ1-1, with D uncertain. The V end was cut by 5 bases, the J end by 3 bases, with 13 bases between. The CDR3 consists of 13 residues. Germline assignment: CDR1 GTSNPN and CDR2 SVGIG (reference sequence). The CDR3 bases are TGTGCCTGGGGCCGGGGTGTATACACTGAAGCTTTCTTT. It codes for CAWGRGVYTEAFF.

The chain employs TRBV27 and TRBJ2-3; 10 nucleotides align to TRBD2. This CDR3 has 16 amino acids. V lost 3 bases to trimming and J lost 5 bases; unmatched junction nucleotides: 8. CDR1 and CDR2 (germline): MNHEY, SMNVEV (reference sequence). DNA for the CDR3: TGTGCCAGCAGTTTCATCAGCGGGAGGGCCGGAGATACGCAGTATTTT. It translates to CASSFISGRAGDTQYF.

The chain employs TRBV15 and TRBJ2-5; D is possibly TRBD2 (7 bases). Trimming cost V 3 bases and J 5 bases, with 13 bases left between them. The germline V gene has CDR1 LNHNV and CDR2 YYDKDF (reference sequence). The CDR3 is 14 residues long. Written as DNA, the CDR3 is TGTGCCACCAGCAGGACGGGGGGCCGGGAGACCCAGTACTTC. Its translation: CATSRTGGRETQYF.

CDR3: CASMTTPGGTGELFF. CDR3 sequence (DNA): TGTGCCAGCATGACCACCCCGGGAGGCACCGGGGAGCTGTTTTTT. The genes are TRBV2 and TRBJ2-2, with 7 bases lining up with TRBD2. Germline loops: CDR1 SNHLY, CDR2 FYNNEI. This CDR3 is 15 amino acids long. The ends lost 7 bases at V and 4 bases at J; junction bases unmatched: 9.

The chain's CDR3 is CASGSNQGQPQHF. The CDR3 DNA is TGTGCCAGCGGGTCTAACCAGGGTCAGCCCCAGCATTTT. The V and J genes are TRBV7-9 and TRBJ1-5, with TRBD1 as a possible D gene (5 bases). This CDR3 has 13 residues. Trimming removed 8 bases at V and 6 bases at J, with 14 bases between. In germline, CDR1 is SEHNR, CDR2 FQNEAQ (reference sequence).

The sample holds one count of this clone. The rearrangement uses TRBV30 and TRBJ1-5; the D is unclear. CDR3 size: 13 residues. CDR1 and CDR2 from the germline V gene are GTSNPN and SVGIG (reference sequence). The V end lost 3 bases, the J end lost 9 bases, and 15 bases lay between the germline ends. The CDR3 bases are TGTGCCTGGAGCGGAGGTGCCGCTGGGCCCCAGCATTTT. It encodes CAWSGGAAGPQHF.

The chain carries TRBV7-8 and TRBJ1-2; possible D gene TRBD1, 6 bases. The V end lost 8 bases, the J end lost 5 bases, and 15 bases lay between the germline ends. The CDR3 is 13 amino acids. Germline loops: CDR1 SGHVS, CDR2 FQNEAQ. CDR3: CASGRQVEYGYTF. The CDR3, as DNA: TGTGCCAGCGGCAGACAGGTCGAGTATGGCTACACCTTC.

The chain employs TRBV28 and TRBJ1-2, with a tentative D call TRBD1 (6 bases). The germline V gene has CDR1 MDHEN and CDR2 SYDVKM. V lost 4 bases to trimming and J lost 4 bases, with 19 bases between them. The CDR3 is 16 amino acids. The CDR3 region is CASSSASQGFGYGYTF. The CDR3 nucleotides are TGTGCCAGCAGTTCAGCGTCACAGGGCTTTGGCTATGGCTACACCTTC.

There are a few counts of this clone. The chain employs TRBV18 and TRBJ2-2; D might be TRBD2 (7 bases). CDR1 KGHSH and CDR2 LQKENI come from the germline V gene. This CDR3 has 15 residues. V was pared by 0 bases and J by 9 bases, with 14 bases between. As DNA, the CDR3 is TGTGCCAGCTCACCACCTAGGGGGGGCCCCCGGGAGCTGTTTTTT. Amino acids: CASSPPRGGPRELFF.

The chain combines TRBV28 with TRBJ2-1; 12 nucleotides match TRBD2. CDR1 is MDHEN and CDR2 is SYDVKM in the germline V gene. The CDR3 covers 15 residues. Unmatched junction bases numbered 4, after V lost 4 bases and J lost 6 bases. The CDR3 reads CASSSRLAGANEQFF. CDR3 bases: TGTGCCAGCAGTTCACGACTAGCGGGAGCCAATGAGCAGTTCTTC.

J is TRBJ2-7 and V is TRBV5-8, with 7 nucleotides matching TRBD2. Germline trimming cut 0 bases from V and 3 bases from J; bases unmatched to any gene: 6. This CDR3 is built from 15 residues. Per the germline V gene, CDR1 is SGHTS and CDR2 is YDEGEE. CDR3 residues: CASSLASGGVYEQYF. CDR3 in DNA: TGTGCCAGCAGCTTGGCTTCGGGAGGTGTCTACGAGCAGTACTTC.

This clone was seen only once. V and J are TRBV19 and TRBJ2-3, with 10 bases aligning to TRBD2. The CDR3 runs to 15 residues. Germline-derived CDR1 and CDR2 are LNHDA and SQIVND (reference sequence). The ends lost 5 bases at V and 5 bases at J; junction bases unmatched: 7. CDR3 bases: TGTGCCAGTAGTGGACTAGCGGCGACGGAAGATACGCAGTATTTT. Residues: CASSGLAATEDTQYF.

The chain has TRBV5-1 and TRBJ1-3; TRBD1 might be the D (5 bases). The V end was cut by 1 base, the J end by 0 bases, with 11 bases between. The CDR3 consists of 16 residues. Looked up from germline, CDR1 is SGHRS and CDR2 is YFSETQ. Here the CDR3 reads CASSLSGANSGNTIYF. CDR3 DNA: TGCGCCAGCAGCTTGAGTGGGGCCAACTCTGGAAACACCATATATTTT.

This clone was detected only once. CDR3 loop: CSVAKGYTEAFF. DNA of the CDR3: TGCAGCGTTGCTAAGGGGTACACTGAAGCTTTCTTT. V and J are TRBV29-1 and TRBJ1-1; D is perhaps TRBD1 (5 bases). The germline V gene has CDR1 SQVTM and CDR2 ANQGSEA. The V and J ends lost 4 bases and 3 bases respectively, with 9 bases between them. The CDR3 consists of 12 residues. The variable domain in full, with the rest retrieved from reference TRBV29-1 and TRBJ1-1, is SAVISQKPSRDICQRGTSLTIQCQVDSQVTMMFWYRQQPGQSLTLIATANQGSEATYESGFVIDKFPISRPNLTFSTLTVSNMSPEDSSIYLCSVAKGYTEAFFGQGTRLTVV.

This clone was seen a handful of times. The V call is TRBV6-4, the J call TRBJ2-3, with D uncertain. The V gene lost 0 bases and the J gene lost 4 bases, with 8 bases spanning the gap. This CDR3 has 14 amino acids. Per the germline V gene, CDR1 is MRHNA and CDR2 is SNTAGT. The CDR3 here is CASSDSSEADTQYF. The CDR3 DNA is TGTGCCAGCAGTGACTCGAGCGAAGCAGATACGCAGTATTTT.

This clone showed up many times. The chain has TRBV6-4 and TRBJ2-1, with TRBD2 matching 8 bases. V shed 0 bases, J shed 8 bases, and the junction held 6 bases outside the gene matches. The CDR3 has 15 residues. Germline V gene lookup returns CDR1 MRHNA and CDR2 SNTAGT. CDR3 nucleotides: TGTGCCAGCAGTGACTCCCCGACTAGCGCTGATGAGCAGTTCTTC. Protein product: CASSDSPTSADEQFF.